Listed below are T cell receptor beta chains from one sample, sequenced in a study of T cells after yellow fever vaccination. TCRdb passed the 5' RACE reads through MiXCR, listing each CDR3 protein once. The sample has 300,000 to 400,000 distinct CDR3 sequences, roughly 8.7% seen once; the top ten hold roughly 18%. The source was PBMCs, collected on the day of the first yellow fever vaccination. Receptors were obtained from a man aged 18 to 29 who received the YFV17D yellow fever vaccine. Each CDR3 is given with its conserved first and last residue. A D gene is named only where the DNA matches it firmly. The listing skips clone size in some rows; elsewhere it reads once, few, many or a size class.

d_gene | j_gene | len | v_gene | abundance | CDR3aa | CDR3nt
TRBD1 | TRBJ2-1 | 15 | TRBV7-6 | few | CASSFGTGAPNEQFF | TGTGCCAGCAGCTTTGGGACAGGGGCCCCGAATGAGCAGTTCTTC
TRBD1 | TRBJ1-3 | 18 | TRBV11-1 | few | CASSSAAGGDRSGNTIYF | TGTGCCAGCAGCTCCGCGGCAGGGGGTGACCGCTCTGGAAACACCATATATTTT
- | TRBJ1-3 | 16 | TRBV20-1 | - | CSARNLDGTSGNTIYF | TGCAGTGCTCGCAATTTAGACGGGACCTCTGGAAACACCATATATTTT
- | TRBJ1-5 | 14 | TRBV6-2/TRBV6-3 | many | CASSRGTMGQPQHF | TGTGCCAGCAGCCGTGGGACAATGGGTCAGCCCCAGCATTTT
- | TRBJ2-3 | 13 | TRBV29-1 | few | CSVEIWGTDTQYF | TGCAGCGTTGAAATTTGGGGAACAGATACGCAGTATTTT
- | TRBJ2-7 | 12 | TRBV28 | many | CASRVGGYEQYF | TGTGCCAGCAGAGTCGGGGGCTACGAGCAGTACTTC
TRBD2 | TRBJ2-2 | 17 | TRBV4-1 | many | CASSQVWGLANTGELFF | TGCGCCAGCAGCCAAGTGTGGGGACTAGCGAACACCGGGGAGCTGTTTTTT
TRBD1 | TRBJ2-2 | 14 | TRBV6-1 | few | CASRDRAGTGELFF | TGTGCCAGCAGAGACAGGGCGGGCACCGGGGAGCTGTTTTTT
TRBD2 | TRBJ2-3 | 15 | TRBV5-1 | - | CASSVARLAADTQYF | TGCGCCAGCAGCGTGGCCCGACTAGCGGCAGATACGCAGTATTTT
- | TRBJ1-1 | 14 | TRBV7-9 | few | CASSLEGIGAEAFF | TGTGCCAGCAGCTTAGAGGGGATCGGCGCTGAAGCTTTCTTT
- | TRBJ2-3 | 14 | TRBV20-1 | few | CSARGRRVTDTQYF | TGCAGTGCAAGGGGCAGGAGGGTTACGGATACGCAGTATTTT
- | TRBJ2-7 | 15 | TRBV18 | few | CASSPRGGNSYEQYF | TGTGCCAGCTCACCACGGGGCGGAAACTCCTACGAGCAGTACTTC
- | TRBJ1-1 | 16 | TRBV9 | few | CASTPFPTVGNTEAFF | TGTGCCAGCACCCCCTTCCCCACCGTGGGGAACACTGAAGCTTTCTTT
- | TRBJ2-7 | 13 | TRBV29-1 | - | CSVARDLVAEQYF | TGCAGCGTGGCCCGGGACCTAGTGGCAGAGCAGTACTTC
TRBD2 | TRBJ2-3 | 16 | TRBV10-3 | few | CAISSGTTSHTDTQYF | TGTGCCATCAGCTCCGGGACTACTTCCCACACAGATACGCAGTATTTT
- | TRBJ2-7 | 14 | TRBV20-1 | few | CSAEHGGASYEQYF | TGCAGTGCTGAGCATGGGGGGGCCTCCTACGAGCAGTACTTC
- | TRBJ1-1 | 14 | TRBV7-2 | - | CASSLWGIGTEAFF | TGTGCCAGCAGCTTATGGGGGATTGGGACTGAAGCTTTCTTT
TRBD1 | TRBJ2-3 | 15 | TRBV20-1 | few | CSAKQRQGWSDTQYF | TGCAGTGCTAAACAACGACAGGGATGGTCAGATACGCAGTATTTT
- | TRBJ2-7 | 15 | TRBV5-1 | few | CASSLNTGFRYEQYF | TGCGCCAGCAGCTTGAACACAGGGTTTAGGTACGAGCAGTACTTC
TRBD1 | TRBJ2-1 | 15 | TRBV20-1 | many | CSALQQGKVHNEQFF | TGCAGTGCGCTACAACAGGGGAAAGTCCACAATGAGCAGTTCTTC
TRBD2 | TRBJ2-1 | 18 | TRBV11-2 | many | CASSLDQGGSSSYNEQFF | TGTGCCAGCAGCTTAGATCAGGGCGGGAGTAGCTCCTACAATGAGCAGTTCTTC
- | TRBJ1-6 | 14 | TRBV12-3/TRBV12-4 | many | CASSPDSFNSPLHF | TGTGCCAGCAGCCCGGACAGTTTTAATTCACCCCTCCACTTT
- | TRBJ1-5 | 14 | TRBV7-8 | few | CASSLEGKDQPQHF | TGTGCCAGCAGCTTAGAGGGCAAGGATCAGCCCCAGCATTTT
- | TRBJ1-3 | 16 | TRBV12-3/TRBV12-4 | few | CASSLASLVSGNTIYF | TGTGCCAGCAGTTTAGCGTCTCTGGTCTCTGGAAACACCATATATTTT
TRBD1 | TRBJ2-7 | 14 | TRBV6-2/TRBV6-3 | - | CASSPGTGNGEQYF | TGTGCCAGCAGTCCCGGGACAGGGAACGGCGAGCAGTACTTC
- | TRBJ2-4 | 14 | TRBV7-8 | - | CASSPEGGGNIQYF | TGTGCCAGCAGCCCCGAGGGAGGGGGGAACATTCAGTACTTC
- | TRBJ2-5 | 12 | TRBV29-1 | many | CSVEDLPETQYF | TGCAGCGTTGAAGACCTCCCGGAGACCCAGTACTTC
- | TRBJ1-3 | 14 | TRBV12-3/TRBV12-4 | few | CASRDTNSGNTIYF | TGTGCCAGCCGGGACACCAACTCTGGAAACACCATATATTTT
TRBD1 | TRBJ2-7 | 15 | TRBV6-5 | many | CASSSRDRISYEQYF | TGTGCCAGCAGTTCTCGGGACAGGATTTCCTACGAGCAGTACTTC
- | TRBJ2-6 | 14 | TRBV30 | - | CAWGQSAGANVLTF | TGTGCCTGGGGTCAAAGTGCTGGGGCCAACGTCCTGACTTTC
- | TRBJ1-1 | 14 | TRBV19 | few | CASSMSGSRTEAFF | TGTGCCAGTAGTATGTCCGGGTCCCGGACTGAAGCTTTCTTT
- | TRBJ1-3 | 17 | TRBV9 | - | CASSPNPTANSGNTIYF | TGTGCCAGCAGCCCCAATCCGACGGCTAACTCTGGAAACACCATATATTTT
- | TRBJ2-5 | 12 | TRBV20-1 | many | CSPKGGGETQYF | TGCAGTCCCAAAGGGGGGGGAGAGACCCAGTACTTC
- | TRBJ1-5 | 14 | TRBV12-3/TRBV12-4 | - | CASSLDYGAVPQHF | TGTGCCAGCAGTTTAGACTATGGGGCAGTTCCCCAGCATTTT
TRBD2 | TRBJ2-7 | 15 | TRBV14 | few | CASSQGERGPHEQYF | TGTGCCAGCAGCCAAGGAGAGCGGGGGCCCCACGAGCAGTACTTC
- | TRBJ2-1 | 14 | TRBV7-9 | - | CASTGRGRDNEQFF | TGTGCCAGCACCGGAAGGGGAAGGGACAATGAGCAGTTCTTC